Following are 2 T cell receptor beta chains from one sample sequenced in a study of beta chain features in type 1 diabetes. What was sequenced were expressed TCRB transcripts, since all of the isolated RNA had been reverse transcribed. Data came from immunoSEQ multiplex PCR; TCRdb stores just in-frame clones and leaves some out. The profile shows 200,000 to 250,000 clones, 68% of them singletons. The sequencing sample was made of naive CD4+ T cells from blood. The receptors derive from a man aged 25-45 years in good health.

The V and J genes are TRBV10-3 and TRBJ2-1; TRBD2 agrees at 10 bases. This CDR3 is built from 13 residues. CDR1 is ENHRY, CDR2 SYGVKD, per germline. V was pared by 5 bases and J by 6 bases, with 1 base of the junction left unmatched. CDR3 amino acids: CAISQREGNEQFF. CDR3 sequence (DNA): TGTGCCATCAGTCAGCGGGAGGGCAATGAGCAGTTCTTC.

The J gene is TRBJ2-3, the V gene TRBV5-1, with TRBD2 as a possible D gene (6 bases). Germline CDR1 reads SGHRS; CDR2 reads YFSETQ. With 4 bases removed from V and 1 base from J, the gap between germline ends came to 10 bases. The CDR3 runs to 14 residues. The DNA for the CDR3 is TGCGCCAGCAGCGAGGGGACTGGCACAGATACGCAGTATTTT. This sequence encodes CASSEGTGTDTQYF.